The clone carrying this TCR beta chain was observed a handful of times. The antigen is undetermined. This entry comes from a study of cytomegalovirus exposure and HLA in healthy donors. General study findings and limits: One variant, a missense change in DCLRE1C, was linked in a later analysis to TCR beta V- and J-gene trimming.

In germline, CDR1 is MRHNA, CDR2 SNTAGT. CDR3 length equals 15 residues. The V and J ends lost 3 bases and 1 base, in that order; junction bases with no gene match: 0. This PCR relied on a set of 60 Vbeta primers and 13 Jbeta primers. Libraries were prepared by immunoSEQ multiplex PCR; TCRdb keeps only in-frame clonotypes and omits some of them. This sample carries some 110,000 clones, over 75% of them seen once, and the ten largest clones take about 5.4%. The sequence was collected from a woman under 30 in good health and CMV-seropositive. Source material: PBMCs. The chain couples TRBV6-4 to TRBJ2-5; 12 bases match TRBD2. DNA for the CDR3: TGTGCCAGCAGTGAGACTAGCGGGGGCCAAGAGACCCAGTACTTC. It yields the protein CASSETSGGQETQYF.